This T cell receptor (beta chain) originates from a study of T cell changes during pregnancy in multiple sclerosis. V lost 3 bases, J lost 5 bases, and 5 bases stayed unmatched. The CDR3 sequence is 15 residues long. The germline V gene has CDR1 MNHEY and CDR2 SVGAGI. Profiled with immunoSEQ multiplex PCR; TCRdb holds only in-frame clones, not every one. The table includes around 69,000 clones, over 75% detected once. The rearrangement uses TRBV6-5 and TRBJ2-7; 12 bases fit TRBD1. This receptor was identified in a female donor with multiple sclerosis, enrolled in a pregnancy study. Sequenced here: CD8+ T cells from peripheral blood mononuclear cells, sampled before pregnancy. The CDR3 is CASSYTGQGANEQYF. Here the CDR3 DNA reads TGTGCCAGCAGTTATACGGGACAGGGGGCGAACGAGCAGTACTTC.